The following is a T cell receptor beta chain sequence with its context. Its antigen is still unknown. The CDR3 is made up of 14 amino acids. CDR1 and CDR2 (germline): GTSNPN, SVGIG (reference sequence). Between the trimmed V and J ends, which lost 0 bases and 2 bases, there was a span of 10 bases. This sample is part of a study of cytomegalovirus exposure and HLA in healthy donors. As for the study in general: Out of about 170 million T cells, an earlier analysis found about 100 million unique TCR beta sequences in total. In an early release, HLA-typed donors contributed some 82 million unique TCR sequences.

PCR used 60 Vbeta primers and 13 Jbeta primers. Data came from immunoSEQ multiplex PCR; TCRdb stores just in-frame clones and leaves some out. The sample carries 150,000 to 200,000 clones, around 82% recorded once. General study points: Some V segments, including TRBV6-2 and TRBV6-3, were excluded as indistinguishable. For presence/absence analyses, sequencing depth was assumed to be roughly uniform across donors.

The source of this sequence is a man between 40 and 49 years old in good health and CMV-seropositive. The rearrangement uses TRBV30 and TRBJ1-1; D remains ambiguous. Sequences were obtained from PBMCs. The CDR3 bases are TGTGCCTGGAGTGTACAGCGGAGCAACACTGAAGCTTTCTTT. Its translation: CAWSVQRSNTEAFF.